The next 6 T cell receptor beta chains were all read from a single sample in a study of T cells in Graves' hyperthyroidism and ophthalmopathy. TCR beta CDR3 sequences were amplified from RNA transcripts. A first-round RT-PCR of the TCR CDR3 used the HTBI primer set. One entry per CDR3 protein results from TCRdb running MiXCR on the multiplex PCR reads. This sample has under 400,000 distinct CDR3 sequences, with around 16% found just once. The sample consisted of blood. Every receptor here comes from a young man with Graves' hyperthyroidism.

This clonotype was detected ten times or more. This CDR3 is CAISESSVGYGYTF. CDR3 DNA sequence: TGTGCCATCAGTGAGTCGTCGGTGGGCTATGGCTACACCTTC. The V gene is TRBV10-3, the J gene TRBJ1-2; D is unresolved. CDR1 is ENHRY and CDR2 is SYGVKD in the germline V gene. V was trimmed by 0 bases and J by 4 bases, leaving 9 bases between them. The CDR3 runs to 14 residues.

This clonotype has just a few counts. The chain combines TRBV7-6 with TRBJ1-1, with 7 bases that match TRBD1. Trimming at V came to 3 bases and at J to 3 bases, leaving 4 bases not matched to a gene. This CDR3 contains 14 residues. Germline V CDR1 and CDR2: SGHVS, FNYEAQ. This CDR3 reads CASSFKGGDTEAFF. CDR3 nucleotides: TGTGCCAGCAGCTTTAAAGGGGGCGACACTGAAGCTTTCTTT.

This CDR3 reads CASSFSGTSGPSYEQYF. CDR3 coding DNA: TGTGCCAGCAGTTTCTCCGGGACTAGCGGACCCTCCTACGAGCAGTACTTC. The genes are TRBV28 and TRBJ2-7, with 11 bases lining up with TRBD2. The CDR3 loop spans 17 amino acids. V was clipped by 3 bases and J by 0 bases; unmatched bases: 7. Germline V CDR1 and CDR2: MDHEN, SYDVKM.

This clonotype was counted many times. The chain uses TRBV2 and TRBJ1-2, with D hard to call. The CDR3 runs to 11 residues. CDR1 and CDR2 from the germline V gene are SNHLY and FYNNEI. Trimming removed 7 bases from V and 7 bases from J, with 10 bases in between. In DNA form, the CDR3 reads TGTGCCAGCATGGGCCAATCTGGCTACACCTTC. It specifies CASMGQSGYTF.

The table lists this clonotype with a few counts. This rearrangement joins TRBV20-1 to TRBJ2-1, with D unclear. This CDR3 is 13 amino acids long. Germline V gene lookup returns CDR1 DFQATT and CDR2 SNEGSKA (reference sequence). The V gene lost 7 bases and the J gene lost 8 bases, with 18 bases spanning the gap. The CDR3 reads CSVKPTPVDEQFF. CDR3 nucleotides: TGCAGTGTCAAACCAACCCCTGTCGATGAGCAGTTCTTC.

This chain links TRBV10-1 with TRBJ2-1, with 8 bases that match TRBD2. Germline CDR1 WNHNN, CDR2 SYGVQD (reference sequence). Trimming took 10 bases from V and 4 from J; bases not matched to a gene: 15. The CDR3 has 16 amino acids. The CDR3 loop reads CATKVGPGLGYNEQFF. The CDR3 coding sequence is TGCGCCACCAAAGTTGGGCCGGGACTAGGATACAATGAGCAGTTCTTC.